This TCR beta chain appears in the sequencing data of a study of metastatic and nonmetastatic thyroid tumors. Study-wide context: It was across blood and tumor or nodule tissue from malignant and benign thyroid patients that repertoires were compared.

General study findings and limits: Malignant tumors reportedly showed significantly higher TCR beta diversity than benign nodules in both blood and tumor.

In the authors' workflow: The authors used CDR3 differences across clinicopathological groups to build a distant-metastasis classifier for papillary thyroid cancer. TCRdb redid the clone calls on the PCR reads using MiXCR. These V and J calls derive from TCRdb rather than the authors' analysis. Among roughly 15,000 clones listed, 26% were seen once. This clone is judged medium-sized. Its antigen is unidentified. Each patient came to thyroid surgery without any prior treatment (of any kind). This receptor was obtained from a female donor with papillary thyroid cancer or a benign thyroid nodule (not recorded which). Some clones in this sample may be carry-over from other donors' samples. Source material: tumor tissue.

CDR3 residues: CASSELDRSRPLHF. CDR3 nucleotide sequence: TGTGCCAGCAGTGAACTGGACAGGTCCCGACCCCTCCACTTT. This chain connects TRBV6-1 to TRBJ1-6; 7 nucleotides agree with TRBD1. The CDR3 has 14 amino acids. The junction had 7 bases not matched to a gene; V was cut back by 2 bases and J by 12 bases. Germline V gene lookup returns CDR1 MNHNS and CDR2 SASEGT.